The clone carrying this TCR beta chain appeared many times. Its antigen is undetermined. This sample was included in a study of CD8 T cells in ankylosing spondylitis. Whole-study findings and limits: Disease-associated clones were reportedly significantly overrepresented in matched ankylosing spondylitis synovial fluid. Earlier reports found some motif variants in synovial fluid and blood in reactive arthritis. Disease-linked clones had a CD8+ phenotype and relatively low frequency in peripheral blood.

The germline CDR1 and CDR2 sequences are DFQATT and SNEGSKA (reference sequence). The CDR3 loop spans 16 amino acids. Trimming cost V 2 bases and J 1 base, with 15 bases left between them. With molecular barcodes, quantitative 5'-RACE was used to make the TCR beta libraries. TCRdb reprocessed the 5' RACE reads via MiXCR and lists one record per CDR3 protein. This sample carries about 92,000 distinct CDR3 sequences, about 9% of them seen once, and the ten largest clones take over 4.5%. The chain combines TRBV20-1 with TRBJ2-1; tentative D call: TRBD2 (6 bases). The sequenced material came from blood, either unsorted or a sorted T cell fraction (not recorded which). The clonotype originates from a male donor with ankylosing spondylitis or in good health (not recorded which). The CDR3: CSARPPSAGSYNEQFF. The DNA of the CDR3 is TGCAGTGCTAGACCCCCCTCAGCGGGTTCCTACAATGAGCAGTTCTTC.